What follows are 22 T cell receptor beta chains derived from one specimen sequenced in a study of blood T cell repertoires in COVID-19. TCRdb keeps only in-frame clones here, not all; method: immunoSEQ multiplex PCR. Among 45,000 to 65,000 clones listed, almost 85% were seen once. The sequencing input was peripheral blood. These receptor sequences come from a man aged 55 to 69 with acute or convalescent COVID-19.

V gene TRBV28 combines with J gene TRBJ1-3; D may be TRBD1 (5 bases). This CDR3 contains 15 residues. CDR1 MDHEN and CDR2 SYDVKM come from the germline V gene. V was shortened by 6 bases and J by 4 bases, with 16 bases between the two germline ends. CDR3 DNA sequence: TGTGCCAGCAGCGCAAGGGGTGGAATAGGAAACACCATATATTTT. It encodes CASSARGGIGNTIYF.

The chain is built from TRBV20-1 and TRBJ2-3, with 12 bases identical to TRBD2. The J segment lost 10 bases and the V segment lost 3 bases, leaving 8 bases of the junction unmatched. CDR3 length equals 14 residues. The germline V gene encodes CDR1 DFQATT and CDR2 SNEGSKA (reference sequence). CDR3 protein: CSASPSGGVGSQYF. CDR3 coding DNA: TGCAGTGCTAGTCCTAGCGGGGGGGTCGGCTCGCAGTATTTT.

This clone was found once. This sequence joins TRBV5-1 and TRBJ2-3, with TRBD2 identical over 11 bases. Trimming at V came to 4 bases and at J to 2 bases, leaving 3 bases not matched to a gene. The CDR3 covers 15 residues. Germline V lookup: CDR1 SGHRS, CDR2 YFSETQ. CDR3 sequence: CASSPSGGTTDTQYF. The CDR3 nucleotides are TGCGCCAGCAGCCCTAGCGGGGGGACCACAGATACGCAGTATTTT.

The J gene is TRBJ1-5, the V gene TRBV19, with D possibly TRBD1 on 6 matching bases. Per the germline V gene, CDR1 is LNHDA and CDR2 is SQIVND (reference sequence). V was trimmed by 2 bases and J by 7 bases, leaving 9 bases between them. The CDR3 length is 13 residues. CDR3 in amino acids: CASSIMDSQPQHF. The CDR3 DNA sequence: TGTGCCAGTAGTATAATGGACAGCCAGCCCCAGCATTTT. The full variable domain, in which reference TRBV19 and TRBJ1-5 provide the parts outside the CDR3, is DGGITQSPKYLFRKEGQNVTLSCEQNLNHDAMYWYRQDPGQGLRLIYYSQIVNDFQKGDIAEGYSVSREKKESFPLTVTSAQKNPTAFYLCASSIMDSQPQHFGDGTRLSIL.

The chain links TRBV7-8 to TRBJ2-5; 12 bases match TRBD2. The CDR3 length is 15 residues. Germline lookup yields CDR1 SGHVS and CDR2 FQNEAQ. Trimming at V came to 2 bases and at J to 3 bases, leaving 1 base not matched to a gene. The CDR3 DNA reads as TGTGCCAGCAGCTTACGACTAGCGGGGGAAGAGACCCAGTACTTC. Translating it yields CASSLRLAGEETQYF.

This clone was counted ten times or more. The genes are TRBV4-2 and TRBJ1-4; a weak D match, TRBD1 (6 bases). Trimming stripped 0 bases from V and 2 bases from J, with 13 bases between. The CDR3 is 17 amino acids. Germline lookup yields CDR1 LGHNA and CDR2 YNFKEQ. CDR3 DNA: TGTGCCAGCAGCCAAGAGCCCAGGGGTTCCACTAATGAAAAACTGTTTTTT. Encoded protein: CASSQEPRGSTNEKLFF.

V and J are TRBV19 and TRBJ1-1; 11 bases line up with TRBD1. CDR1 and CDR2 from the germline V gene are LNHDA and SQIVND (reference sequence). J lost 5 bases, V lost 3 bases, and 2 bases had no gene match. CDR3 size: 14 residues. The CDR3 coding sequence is TGTGCCAGTAGTATGGGACAGGGGGGAACTGAAGCTTTCTTT. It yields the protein CASSMGQGGTEAFF.

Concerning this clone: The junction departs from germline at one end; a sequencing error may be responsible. This CDR3 reads CASSLSQGAYGQYF. CDR3 nucleotide sequence: TGTGCCAGCTCATTATCGCAGGGGGCTTACGGGCAGTACTTC. The rearrangement uses TRBV18 and TRBJ2-7, with 8 bases aligning to TRBD1. CDR1 and CDR2 (germline): KGHSH, LQKENI. The CDR3 has 14 amino acids.

This CDR3 reads CATSDGDTYGYTF. The CDR3 DNA sequence: TGTGCCACCAGTGACGGGGACACCTATGGCTACACCTTC. J is TRBJ1-2 and V is TRBV24-1, with D possibly matching TRBD1 (6 bases). Trimming stripped 4 bases from V and 4 bases from J, with 9 bases between. The CDR3 extends over 13 amino acids. CDR1 is KGHDR, CDR2 SFDVKD, per germline.

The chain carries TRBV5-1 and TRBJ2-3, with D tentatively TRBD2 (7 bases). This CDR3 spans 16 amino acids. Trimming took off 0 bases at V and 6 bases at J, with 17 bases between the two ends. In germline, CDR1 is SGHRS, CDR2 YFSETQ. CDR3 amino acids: CASSLEVSGGGDTQYF. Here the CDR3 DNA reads TGCGCCAGCAGCTTGGAAGTTTCGGGGGGCGGGGATACGCAGTATTTT.

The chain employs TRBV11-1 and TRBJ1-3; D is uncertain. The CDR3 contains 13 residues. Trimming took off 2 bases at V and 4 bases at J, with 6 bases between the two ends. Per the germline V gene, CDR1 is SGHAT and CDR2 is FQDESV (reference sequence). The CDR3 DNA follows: TGTGCCAGCAGCTTACAGGCCGGAAACACCATATATTTT. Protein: CASSLQAGNTIYF.

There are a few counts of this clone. CDR3 sequence: CASSPGFANTGELFF. Here the CDR3 DNA reads TGTGCCAGCAGCCCGGGTTTCGCGAACACCGGGGAGCTGTTTTTT. The J gene is TRBJ2-2, the V gene TRBV7-2, with D uncertain. Germline values: CDR1 SGHTA, CDR2 FQGNSA. CDR3 length: 15 amino acids. V was cut by 5 bases and J by 0 bases, with 10 bases left in between.

The CDR3, as DNA: TGTGCCAGCAGCCAAGTCAACGGAGGGTTCGGAAACACCATATATTTT. This sequence encodes CASSQVNGGFGNTIYF. The chain joins TRBV14 to TRBJ1-3; D is unclear. The CDR3 totals 16 residues. The ends were cut back, 1 base at V and 4 bases at J, with 14 bases in the middle. Germline CDR1 is SGHDN and CDR2 is FVKESK.

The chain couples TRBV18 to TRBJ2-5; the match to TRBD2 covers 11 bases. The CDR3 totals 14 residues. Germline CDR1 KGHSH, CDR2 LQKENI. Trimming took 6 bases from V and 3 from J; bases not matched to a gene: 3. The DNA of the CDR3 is TGTGCCAGCTCCCAGGGACTAGCGGAAGAGACCCAGTACTTC. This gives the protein CASSQGLAEETQYF.

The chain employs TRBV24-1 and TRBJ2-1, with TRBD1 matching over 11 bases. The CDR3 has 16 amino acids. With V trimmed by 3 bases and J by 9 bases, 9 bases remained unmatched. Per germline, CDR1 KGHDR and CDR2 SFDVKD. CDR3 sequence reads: CATSDPRTGGSGEQFF. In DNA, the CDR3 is TGTGCCACCAGTGATCCTAGGACAGGGGGCTCGGGTGAGCAGTTCTTC.

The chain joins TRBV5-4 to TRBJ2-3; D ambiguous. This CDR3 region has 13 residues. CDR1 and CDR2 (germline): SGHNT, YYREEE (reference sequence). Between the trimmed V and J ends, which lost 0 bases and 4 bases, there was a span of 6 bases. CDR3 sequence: CASSLVVPDTQYF. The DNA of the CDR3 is TGTGCCAGCAGCTTGGTAGTTCCAGATACGCAGTATTTT.

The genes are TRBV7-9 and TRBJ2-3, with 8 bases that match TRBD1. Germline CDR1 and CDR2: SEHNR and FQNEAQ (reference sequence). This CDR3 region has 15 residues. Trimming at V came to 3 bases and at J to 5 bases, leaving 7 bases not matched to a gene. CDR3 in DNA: TGTGCCAGCAGCTTCACCCAGGGGGCTGGAGATACGCAGTATTTT. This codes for CASSFTQGAGDTQYF.

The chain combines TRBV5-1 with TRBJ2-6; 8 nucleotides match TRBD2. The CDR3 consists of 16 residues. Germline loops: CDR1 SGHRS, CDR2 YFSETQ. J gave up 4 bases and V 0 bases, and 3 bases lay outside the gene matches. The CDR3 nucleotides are TGCGCCAGCAGCTTGGACGGGGGGGCCGGGGCCAACGTCCTGACTTTC. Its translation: CASSLDGGAGANVLTF. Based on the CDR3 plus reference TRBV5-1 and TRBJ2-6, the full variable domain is KAGVTQTPRYLIKTRGQQVTLSCSPISGHRSVSWYQQTPGQGLQFLFEYFSETQRNKGNFPGRFSGRQFSNSRSEMNVSTLELGDSALYLCASSLDGGAGANVLTFGAGSRLTVL.

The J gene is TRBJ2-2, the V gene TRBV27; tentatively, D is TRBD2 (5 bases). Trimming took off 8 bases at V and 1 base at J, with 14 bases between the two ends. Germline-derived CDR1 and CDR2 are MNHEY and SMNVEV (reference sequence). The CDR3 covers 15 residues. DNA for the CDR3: TGTGCCAGCGCTTGGGTCGCGGGGAACACCGGGGAGCTGTTTTTT. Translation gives CASAWVAGNTGELFF.

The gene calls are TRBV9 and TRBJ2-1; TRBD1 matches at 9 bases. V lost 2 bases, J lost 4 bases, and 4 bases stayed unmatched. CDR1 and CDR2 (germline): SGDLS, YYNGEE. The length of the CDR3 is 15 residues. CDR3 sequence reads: CASSVRDRDYNEQFF. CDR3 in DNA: TGTGCCAGCAGCGTCCGGGACAGGGATTACAATGAGCAGTTCTTC.

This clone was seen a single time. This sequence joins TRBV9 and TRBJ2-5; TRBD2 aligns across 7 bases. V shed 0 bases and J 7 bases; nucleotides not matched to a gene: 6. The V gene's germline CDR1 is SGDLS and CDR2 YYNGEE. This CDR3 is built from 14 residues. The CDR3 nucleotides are TGTGCCAGCAGCGTAGCGGTCAGGGAGGGGACCCAGTACTTC. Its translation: CASSVAVREGTQYF.

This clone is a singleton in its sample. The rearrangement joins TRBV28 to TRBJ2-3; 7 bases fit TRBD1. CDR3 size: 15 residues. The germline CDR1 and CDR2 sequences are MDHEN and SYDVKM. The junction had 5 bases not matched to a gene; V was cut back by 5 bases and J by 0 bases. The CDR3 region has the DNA TGTGCCAGCAGTCTGGGACAGAGTAGCACAGATACGCAGTATTTT. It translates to CASSLGQSSTDTQYF.